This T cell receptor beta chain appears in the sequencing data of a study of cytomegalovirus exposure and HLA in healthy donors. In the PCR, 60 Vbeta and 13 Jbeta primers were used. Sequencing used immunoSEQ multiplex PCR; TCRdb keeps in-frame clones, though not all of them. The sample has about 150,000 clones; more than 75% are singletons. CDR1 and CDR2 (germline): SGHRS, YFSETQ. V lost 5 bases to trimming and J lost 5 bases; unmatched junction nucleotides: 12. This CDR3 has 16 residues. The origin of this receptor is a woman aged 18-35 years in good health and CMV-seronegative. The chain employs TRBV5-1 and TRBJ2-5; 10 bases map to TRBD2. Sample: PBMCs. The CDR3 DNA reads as TGCGCCAGCAGGATCGGCGAGCGGGGGGGCTATGAGACCCAGTACTTC. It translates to CASRIGERGGYETQYF.